This TCR beta chain was documented in a study of Ad26.COV2.S vaccination and SARS-CoV-2 variants (dated by TCRdb to the early 2020s). Regarding the research as a whole: Vaccine-arm donors came from COV1001, a multicentre, randomized, double-blind, placebo-controlled phase I-IIa trial of Ad26.COV2.S in healthy adults. A total of 32 samples were included in the TCR-sequenced set, comprising roughly 19 Ad26.COV2.S vaccine recipients, 5 placebo recipients and 8 SARS-CoV-2 convalescent individuals. TCRbeta repertoire sequencing was used to assess the specificity and breadth of SARS-CoV-2-reactive T cell receptors after Ad26.COV2.S vaccination. Trial participants were randomized into five groups of five: low-dose or high-dose Ad26.COV2.S given once or twice, or placebo on both occasions. Ad26.COV2.S was administered intramuscularly at a dose of 5x10^10 or 1x10^11 viral particles, either as one shot or as two shots given 56 days apart. Investigators remained blinded to trial group allocation during experiments and outcome assessment.

The immunoSEQ Assay was used to sequence TCRbeta CDR3 regions. After extraction, genomic DNA underwent amplification by bias-controlled multiplex PCR, followed by high-throughput sequencing. From the authors' description of their analysis: Collapsing and filtering of sequences were performed to quantify the absolute abundance of each unique TCRbeta CDR3 region. T cell fraction was estimated by normalizing TCRbeta template counts to usable DNA, with usable DNA measured through amplification of reference genes found in all nucleated cells. Repertoire TCRs were annotated as SARS-CoV-2-specific when V gene, CDR3 amino acid sequence and J gene were exactly matched to a known reactive TCR set. The reference SARS-CoV-2 TCR set came from MIRA and was filtered for enrichment in COVID-19-positive ImmuneCODE repertoires, removing public or cross-reactive TCRs. Using the MIRA antigens, annotated TCRs were further analysed by specific ORF or by position within an ORF. Breadth was defined as the number of annotated unique rearrangements divided by the total number of unique productive rearrangements, and depth was defined as the summed frequency of the annotated unique rearrangements. Two-sided Wilcoxon rank-sum tests were applied when comparing TCR breadth between groups. The table comes from immuneACCESS by way of TCRdb, which keeps in-frame sequences with V and J called. Part of the clones is missing from these tables; in studies checked, under half for an unresolved V gene and the rest for unknown reasons. That table gives V, J and clone size, and the DNA gave D and trimming. In all, the sample holds hundreds of thousands of clones, and around 92% of those were seen once. The ten largest make up more than 1.5% of the sample.

The junction shows trimming of 5 bases on V and 0 bases on J, plus 8 bases between the germline ends. The CDR3 spans 13 residues, from the cysteine through the phenylalanine. The only DNA kept is the CDR3, 39 bases in frame from the first base. According to the germline V gene, CDR1 reads SGHAT and CDR2 reads FQNNGV. On the study overall, not on this receptor specifically: Comparing responses between vaccine doses or regimens was not something the study was powered to do. Ad26.COV2.S recipients had higher spike-specific TCR breadth than placebo recipients (P = 0.0014). Substantial breadth of spike-specific CD8+ and CD4+ T cell responses was reported after vaccination. The authors noted that total T cell responses may have been underestimated by the TCR breadth and depth analyses. Vaccine and placebo recipients had comparable non-spike TCR breadth, which fits with the vaccine containing only spike.

The meaning of the sample's treatment or condition label: about 20 received Ad26.COV2.S at low or high dose, single or two shots; a few received placebo; per-sample allocation not given. Repertoires of vaccine and placebo recipients were sequenced from samples taken on day 63 after the first injection. Cohort 1b enrolled 25 to 30 adults aged 18-55 years at a single site in Boston, USA, between 29 July and 7 August 2020. Ad26.COV2.S was a replication-incompetent adenovirus type 26 vector expressing a prefusion-stabilized SARS-CoV-2 spike protein from the original Wuhan strain. Comment on this clone: No antigen is known for it. There are no base qualities to consult, and no much larger clone falls within one base.

The sequencing used peripheral blood, collected in a trial of Ad26.COV2.S vaccine versus placebo. Here the chain combines TRBV11-2 and TRBJ2-7; there is no confident call for the D gene. The receptor comes from a person between 18 and 65 years old who received the Ad26.COV2.S COVID-19 vaccine or a placebo. The CDR3: CASSPVTSYEQYF. The DNA reads TGTGCCAGCAGCCCAGTTACCTCCTACGAGCAGTACTTC.